This T cell receptor (beta chain) appears in the sequencing data of a study of identical twins. Every one of the donors was a healthy Caucasian. TCRdb redid the calling of the 5' RACE reads with MiXCR, one entry per CDR3 protein. Among approximately 1.8 million distinct CDR3 sequences listed, about 30% were seen once. Trimming stripped 7 bases from V and 5 bases from J, with 15 bases between. The length of the CDR3 is 14 residues. The germline CDR1 and CDR2 sequences are SNHLY and FYNNEI. The chain is built from TRBV2 and TRBJ2-1, with a weak D call TRBD1 (5 bases). Sample: cord blood. The source of this sequence is a newborn girl in good health. As DNA, the CDR3 is TGTGCCAGCAAGGGGATCGGTCAGAACAATGAGCAGTTCTTC. This encodes CASKGIGQNNEQFF.